The entry below describes one TCR beta chain. These data are taken from a study of blood T cell repertoires in COVID-19. Original processing notes: Reference gene primer amplification gave nucleated cell count estimates. Profiling relied on immunoSEQ multiplex PCR, and the TCRdb table lists in-frame clones only, not all of them. The DNA gave D and trimming, while V, J and clone size come from that table. The data show about 68,000 clones, 75% to 95% seen once. V was clipped by 5 bases and J by 5 bases; unmatched bases: 9. The CDR3 covers 15 residues. Germline lookup yields CDR1 SGHTA and CDR2 FQGNSA. The receptor's source is a woman aged 60-75 years with active COVID-19. The sequencing sample was made of peripheral blood. The J gene is TRBJ2-5, the V gene TRBV7-2; 9 nucleotides line up with TRBD2. The DNA for the CDR3 is TGTGCCAGCAGCAAGCGGGGGGCGGGAGTTGAGACCCAGTACTTC. This translates into CASSKRGAGVETQYF.